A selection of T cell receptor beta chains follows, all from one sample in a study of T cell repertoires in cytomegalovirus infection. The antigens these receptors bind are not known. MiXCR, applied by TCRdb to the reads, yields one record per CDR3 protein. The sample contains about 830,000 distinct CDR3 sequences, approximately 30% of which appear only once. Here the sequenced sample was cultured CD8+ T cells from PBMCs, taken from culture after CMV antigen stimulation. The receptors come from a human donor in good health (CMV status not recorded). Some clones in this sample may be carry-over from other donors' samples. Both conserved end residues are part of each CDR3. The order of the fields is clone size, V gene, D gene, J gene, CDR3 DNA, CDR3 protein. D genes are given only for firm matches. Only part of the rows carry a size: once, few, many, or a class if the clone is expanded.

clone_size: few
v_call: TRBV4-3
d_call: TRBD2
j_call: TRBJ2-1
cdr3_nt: TGCGCCAGCAGCCAAGATAGGTTCCAACTAGCGGGGGGGGTTAGCTCCTACAATGAGCAGTTCTTC
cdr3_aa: CASSQDRFQLAGGVSSYNEQFF

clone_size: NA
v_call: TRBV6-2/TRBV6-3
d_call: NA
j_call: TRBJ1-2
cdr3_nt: TGTGCCAGCAGTTACGGGGCCGACAACACCTTC
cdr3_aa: CASSYGADNTF

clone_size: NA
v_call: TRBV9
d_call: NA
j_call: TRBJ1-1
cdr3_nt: TGTGCCAGCAGCCCACCGCCAGGGATGAACACTGAAGCTTTCTTT
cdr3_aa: CASSPPPGMNTEAFF

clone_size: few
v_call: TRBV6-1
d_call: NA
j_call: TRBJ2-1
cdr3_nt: TGTGCCAGCAGTGGAGCGGGCCGCCCCCTCCGTTCCTACAATGAGCAGTTCTTC
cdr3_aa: CASSGAGRPLRSYNEQFF

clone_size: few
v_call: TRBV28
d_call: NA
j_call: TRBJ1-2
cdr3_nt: TGTGCCAGCAGTTTGGATTACGGGACTCCGGGCTATGGCTACACCTTC
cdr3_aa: CASSLDYGTPGYGYTF

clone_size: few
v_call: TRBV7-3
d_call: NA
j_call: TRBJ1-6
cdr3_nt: TGTGCCAGCAGCTTAAAAGGTCCCGGGGGACGGAATTCACCCCTCCACTTT
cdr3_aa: CASSLKGPGGRNSPLHF

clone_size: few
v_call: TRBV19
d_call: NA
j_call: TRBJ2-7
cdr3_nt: TGTGCCAGTAGCCCCAGGCAACAATCCTACGAGCAGTACTTC
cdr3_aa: CASSPRQQSYEQYF

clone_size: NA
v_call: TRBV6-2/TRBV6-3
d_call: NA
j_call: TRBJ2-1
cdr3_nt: TGTGCCAGCAGTTACAGGGGTGTCTACAATGAGCAGTTCTTC
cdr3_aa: CASSYRGVYNEQFF

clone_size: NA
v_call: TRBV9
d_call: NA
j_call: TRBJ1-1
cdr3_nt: TGTGCCAGCAACTCCGGAAGGCGGGGATGGAACACTGAAGCTTTCTTT
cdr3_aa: CASNSGRRGWNTEAFF

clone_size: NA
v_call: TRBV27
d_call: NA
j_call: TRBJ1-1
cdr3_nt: TGTGCCAGCGGGAAAACGAACACTGAAGCTTTCTTT
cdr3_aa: CASGKTNTEAFF

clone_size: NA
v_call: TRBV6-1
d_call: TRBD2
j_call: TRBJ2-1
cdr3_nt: TGTGCCAGCAGAGACCTCGCGGGGGAGTACAATGAGCAGTTCTTC
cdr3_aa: CASRDLAGEYNEQFF

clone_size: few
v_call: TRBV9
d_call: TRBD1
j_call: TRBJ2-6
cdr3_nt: TGTGCCAGCAGCCCGAGACAGGGAACGGGATTCTCGGGGGCCAACGTCCTGACTTTC
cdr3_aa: CASSPRQGTGFSGANVLTF

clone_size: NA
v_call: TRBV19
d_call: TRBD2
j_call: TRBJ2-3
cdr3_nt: TGTGCCAGTAACCAACTAGCGGGGCTCACAGATACGCAGTATTTT
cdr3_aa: CASNQLAGLTDTQYF

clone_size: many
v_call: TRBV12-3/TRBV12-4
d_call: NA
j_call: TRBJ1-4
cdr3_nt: TGTGCCAGCAGTCCCGACTCAGGGGAAACTAATGAAAAACTGTTTTTT
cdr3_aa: CASSPDSGETNEKLFF

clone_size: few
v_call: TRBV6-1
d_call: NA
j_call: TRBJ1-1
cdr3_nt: TGTGCCACCAGGGACTGGGCGTATTTGAACACTGAAGCTTTCTTT
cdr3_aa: CATRDWAYLNTEAFF

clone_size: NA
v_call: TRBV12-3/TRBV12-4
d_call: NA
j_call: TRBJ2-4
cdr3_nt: TGTGCCAGCAGTTGGGGTGTCTCGGGGAACATTCAGTACTTC
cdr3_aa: CASSWGVSGNIQYF

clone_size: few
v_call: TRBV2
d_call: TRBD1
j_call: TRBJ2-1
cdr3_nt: TGTGCCAGCATCTTACAGGGGGCATACAATGAGCAGTTCTTC
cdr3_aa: CASILQGAYNEQFF

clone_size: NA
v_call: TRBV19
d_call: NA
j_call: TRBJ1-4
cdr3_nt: TGTGCCAGTAGTATGGTAAATGAAAAACTGTTTTTT
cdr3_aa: CASSMVNEKLFF

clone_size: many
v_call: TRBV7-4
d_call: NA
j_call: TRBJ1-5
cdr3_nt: TGTGCCAGCGGTAGGGCTAGCAATCAGCCCCAGCATTTT
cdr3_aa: CASGRASNQPQHF

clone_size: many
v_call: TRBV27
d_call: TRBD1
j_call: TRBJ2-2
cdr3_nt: TGTGCCAGCAGTGGAACAGGGGGCGCGAACACCGGGGAGCTGTTTTTT
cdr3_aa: CASSGTGGANTGELFF

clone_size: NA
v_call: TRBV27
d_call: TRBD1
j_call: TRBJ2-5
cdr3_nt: TGTGCCAGCAGTCCGGGACAGCGTCACCAAGAGACCCAGTACTTC
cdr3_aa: CASSPGQRHQETQYF

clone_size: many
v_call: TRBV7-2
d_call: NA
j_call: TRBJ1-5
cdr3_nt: TGTGCCAGCAGCTTAAATGGAGTCCGTCAGCCCCAGCATTTT
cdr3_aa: CASSLNGVRQPQHF

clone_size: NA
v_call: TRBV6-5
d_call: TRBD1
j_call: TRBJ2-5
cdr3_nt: TGTGCCAGCAGGGAGGGACAGGGGGCCATCGAGACCCAGTACTTC
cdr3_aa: CASREGQGAIETQYF

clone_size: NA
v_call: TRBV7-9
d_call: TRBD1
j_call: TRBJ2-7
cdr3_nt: TGTGCCAGCAACCAGGGGGCCCATCGCGAGCAGTACTTC
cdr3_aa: CASNQGAHREQYF

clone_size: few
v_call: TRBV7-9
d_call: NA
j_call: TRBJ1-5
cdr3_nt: TGTGCCAGCAGCTTAGAATCGGATCAGCCCCAGCATTTT
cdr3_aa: CASSLESDQPQHF

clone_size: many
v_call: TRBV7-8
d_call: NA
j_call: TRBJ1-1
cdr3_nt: TGTGCCAGCAGCTTAGAACAAGTTTCATTTACTGAAGCTTTCTTT
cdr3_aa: CASSLEQVSFTEAFF

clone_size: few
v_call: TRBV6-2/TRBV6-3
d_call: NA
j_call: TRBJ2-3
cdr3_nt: TGTGCCAGCAGTCTCCCCGCGGGGCCTAGCACAGATACGCAGTATTTT
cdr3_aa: CASSLPAGPSTDTQYF

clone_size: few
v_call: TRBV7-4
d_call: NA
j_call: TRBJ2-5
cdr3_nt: TGTGCCAGCAGGTCGGGCGGAGCTCGGGAGACCCAGTACTTC
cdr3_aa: CASRSGGARETQYF

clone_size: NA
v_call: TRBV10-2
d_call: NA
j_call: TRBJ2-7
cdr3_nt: TGCGCCAGCAGTGAGGACTTATCCTACGAGCAGTACTTC
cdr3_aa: CASSEDLSYEQYF

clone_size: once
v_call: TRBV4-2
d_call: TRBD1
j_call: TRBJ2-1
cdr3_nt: TGTGCCAGCAGCCAGAGGGACAGGAGGGCTGATGAGCAGTTCTTC
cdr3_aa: CASSQRDRRADEQFF

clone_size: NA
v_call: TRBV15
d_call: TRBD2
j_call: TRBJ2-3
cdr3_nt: TGTGCCACCAGCAGAGATGGTTGGCTAGCGGGGAACACAGATACGCAGTATTTT
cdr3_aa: CATSRDGWLAGNTDTQYF

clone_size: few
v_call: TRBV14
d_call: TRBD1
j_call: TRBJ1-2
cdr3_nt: TGTGCCAGCAGCCAGGCTCCAGGGGGATTGGGCTATGGCTACACCTTC
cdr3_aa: CASSQAPGGLGYGYTF

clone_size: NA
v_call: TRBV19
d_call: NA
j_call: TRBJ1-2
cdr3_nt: TGTGCCAGTAGTCTGACACTGACACATCCCCATGGCTACACCTTC
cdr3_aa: CASSLTLTHPHGYTF

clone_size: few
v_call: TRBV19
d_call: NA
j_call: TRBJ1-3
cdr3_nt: TGTGCCACCATGAAAGGGGCCTCTGGAAACACCATATATTTT
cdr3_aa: CATMKGASGNTIYF

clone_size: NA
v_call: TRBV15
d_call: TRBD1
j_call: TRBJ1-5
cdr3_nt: TGTGCCACCAGCAGCTCGAGGGGGCCTGGTCAGCCCCAGCATTTT
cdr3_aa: CATSSSRGPGQPQHF

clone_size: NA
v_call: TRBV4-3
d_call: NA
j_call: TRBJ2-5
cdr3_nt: TGCGCCAGCAGCCAAGATGACCTAGAGACCCAGTACTTC
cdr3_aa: CASSQDDLETQYF

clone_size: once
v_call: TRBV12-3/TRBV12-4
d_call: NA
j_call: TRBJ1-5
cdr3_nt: TGTGCCAGCACACTAGGAGGGACGGGTCAGCCCCAGCATTTT
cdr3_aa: CASTLGGTGQPQHF

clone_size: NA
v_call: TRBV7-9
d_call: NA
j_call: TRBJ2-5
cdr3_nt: TGTGCCAGCAGCTTCGACCCTAACTTATCGCCACAACAAGAGACCCAGTACTTC
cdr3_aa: CASSFDPNLSPQQETQYF

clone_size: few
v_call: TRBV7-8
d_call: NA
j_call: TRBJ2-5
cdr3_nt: TGTGCCAGCAGCCGTACACCGGGACACAATTGGCGAGAGACCCAGTACTTC
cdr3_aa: CASSRTPGHNWRETQYF

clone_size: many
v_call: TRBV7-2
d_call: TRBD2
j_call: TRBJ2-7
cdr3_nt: TGTGCCAGCAGCCCTTGGCGGGGGGGAGCCTACGAGCAGTACTTC
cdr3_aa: CASSPWRGGAYEQYF

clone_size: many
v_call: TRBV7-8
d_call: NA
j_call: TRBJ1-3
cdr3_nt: TGTGCCAGCAGCTTAAGGGACTTCACGGGAAACACCATATATTTT
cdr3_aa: CASSLRDFTGNTIYF